A selection of T cell receptor beta chains follows, all from one sample in a study of T cell changes during pregnancy in multiple sclerosis. Some clones are missing from TCRdb's copy, which holds only in-frame ones; the method was immunoSEQ multiplex PCR. Altogether 43,000 or so clones are present, 70% to 90% being singletons, with the ten largest covering 1.9%. The sequences come from peripheral blood, collected in the first trimester of pregnancy. Receptors were obtained from a female donor with multiple sclerosis, enrolled in a pregnancy study. CDR3s leave out the opening cysteine and the closing phenylalanine or tryptophan. Not all rows give a size; the values are once, few, many and, for expanded clones, a class.

V gene	clone size	J gene	CDR3 protein
TRBV5-4	.	TRBJ2-1	AGGQGSYNEQF
TRBV11-3	.	TRBJ2-3	ASSFPRHGDTQY
TRBV10-3	few	TRBJ1-3	ATLTGGAGNTIY
TRBV4-2	.	TRBJ2-7	ASSQDWDNSYEQY
TRBV30	few	TRBJ1-2	AWSRQIQGGYT
TRBV5-6	.	TRBJ2-7	ASSRGTSGPYEQY
TRBV5-1	.	TRBJ2-3	ASSSQGRTDTQY
TRBV7-6	.	TRBJ2-5	ASSLYGLETQY
TRBV6-5	once	TRBJ2-2	ASSYSGTGELF
TRBV7-2	.	TRBJ2-3	ASSFRIAGTPSTDTQY
TRBV4-3	once	TRBJ2-7	ASSQDIESGGISYEQY
TRBV2	.	TRBJ1-1	ASNRAGNTEAF
TRBV2	few	TRBJ1-5	ASSAEGSNQPQH
TRBV5-1	.	TRBJ1-1	ASSGPQGYTEAF
TRBV19	.	TRBJ2-5	ASSIVWGLTQETQY
TRBV9	.	TRBJ2-4	ASSVGLLKNIQY
TRBV5-1	.	TRBJ1-2	ASSSRDRGDFGYGYT
TRBV6-5	once	TRBJ1-2	ASSYSLGRQIYT
TRBV27	.	TRBJ1-1	ASSLTRSGESEAF
TRBV5-1	.	TRBJ2-7	ASSLADWPYEQY
TRBV30	.	TRBJ1-2	AWSVLGLYGYT
TRBV7-2	.	TRBJ1-5	ASSPRYAQPQH
TRBV7-2	.	TRBJ2-1	ASSSGQVSNEQF
TRBV6-6	.	TRBJ2-7	ASSYSEGQGTQEQY
TRBV7-9	.	TRBJ2-5	ASSLGEGHTGETQY
TRBV27	.	TRBJ1-3	ASSRRGGTRGNTIY
TRBV28	once	TRBJ1-2	ASSLSVDRIYGYT
TRBV7-2	.	TRBJ2-5	ASSSFPRGNQETQY
TRBV5-1	once	TRBJ1-1	ASSLDTGGNTEAF
TRBV18	.	TRBJ2-7	ASSGGGGEQY
TRBV5-1	.	TRBJ1-1	ASSFKGQNTEAF
TRBV4-2	.	TRBJ1-4	ASSQLGGLPNEKLF
TRBV5-6	.	TRBJ1-6	ASSGQGGIFHSPLH
TRBV5-1	once	TRBJ2-2	ASSLGQDTGELF
TRBV6-5	once	TRBJ1-2	ASSGHGTVYGYT
TRBV18	.	TRBJ1-2	ASSPGQLVDYT
TRBV4-1	once	TRBJ1-1	ASSQGHPNTEAF
TRBV5-4	.	TRBJ1-2	ASSAAGRANYGYT
TRBV7-2	.	TRBJ1-2	ASSPTPAGFNGYT